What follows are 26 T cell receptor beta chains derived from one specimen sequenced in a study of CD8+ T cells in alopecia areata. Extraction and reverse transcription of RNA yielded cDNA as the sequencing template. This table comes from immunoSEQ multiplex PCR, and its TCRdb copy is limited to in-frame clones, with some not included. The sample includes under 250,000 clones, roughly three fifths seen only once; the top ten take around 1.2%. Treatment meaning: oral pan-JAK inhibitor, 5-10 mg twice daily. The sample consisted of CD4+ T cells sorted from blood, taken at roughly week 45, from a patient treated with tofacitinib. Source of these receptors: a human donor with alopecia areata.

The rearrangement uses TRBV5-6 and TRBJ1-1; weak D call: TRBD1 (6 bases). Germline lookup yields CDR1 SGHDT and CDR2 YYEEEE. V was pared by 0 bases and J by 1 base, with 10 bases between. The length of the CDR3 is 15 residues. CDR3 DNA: TGTGCCAGCAGCTTGGAAACGACAGGGAACACTGAAGCTTTCTTT. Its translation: CASSLETTGNTEAFF.

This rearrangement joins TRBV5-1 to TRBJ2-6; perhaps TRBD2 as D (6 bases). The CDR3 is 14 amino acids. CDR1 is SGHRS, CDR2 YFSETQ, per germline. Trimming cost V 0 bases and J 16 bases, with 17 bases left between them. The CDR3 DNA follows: TGCGCCAGCAGCTTGGAGCATAGCGGACATGTTCTGACTTTC. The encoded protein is CASSLEHSGHVLTF.

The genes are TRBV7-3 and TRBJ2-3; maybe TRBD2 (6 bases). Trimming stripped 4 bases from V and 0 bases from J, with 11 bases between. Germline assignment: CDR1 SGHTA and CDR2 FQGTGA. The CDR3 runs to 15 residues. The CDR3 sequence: CASSYPGLSTDTQYF. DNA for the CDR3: TGTGCCAGCAGCTATCCCGGACTAAGCACAGATACGCAGTATTTT.

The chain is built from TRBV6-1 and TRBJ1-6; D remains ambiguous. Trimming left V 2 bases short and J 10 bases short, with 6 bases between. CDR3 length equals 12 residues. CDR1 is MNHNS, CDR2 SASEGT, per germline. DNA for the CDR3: TGTGCCAGCAGTGAAAGAACCTCACCCCTCCACTTT. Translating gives CASSERTSPLHF.

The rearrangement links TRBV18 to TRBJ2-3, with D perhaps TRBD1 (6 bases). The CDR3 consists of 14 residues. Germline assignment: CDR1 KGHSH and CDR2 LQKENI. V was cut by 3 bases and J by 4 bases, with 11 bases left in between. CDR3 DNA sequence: TGTGCCAGCTCACCGCGGACAGCTTCAGATACGCAGTATTTT. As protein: CASSPRTASDTQYF.

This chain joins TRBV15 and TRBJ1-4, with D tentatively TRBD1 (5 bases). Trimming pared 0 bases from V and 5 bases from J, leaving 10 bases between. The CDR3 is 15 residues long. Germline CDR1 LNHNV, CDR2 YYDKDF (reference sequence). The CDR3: CATSRDGTENEKLFF. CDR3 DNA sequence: TGTGCCACCAGCAGAGACGGGACGGAAAATGAAAAACTGTTTTTT.

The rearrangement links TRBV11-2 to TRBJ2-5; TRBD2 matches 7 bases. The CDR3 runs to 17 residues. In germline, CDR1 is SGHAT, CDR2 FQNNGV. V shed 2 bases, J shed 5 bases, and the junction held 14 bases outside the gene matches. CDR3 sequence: CASSLSSEGLRTETQYF. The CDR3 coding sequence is TGTGCCAGCAGCTTATCTTCCGAGGGACTACGTACGGAGACCCAGTACTTC.

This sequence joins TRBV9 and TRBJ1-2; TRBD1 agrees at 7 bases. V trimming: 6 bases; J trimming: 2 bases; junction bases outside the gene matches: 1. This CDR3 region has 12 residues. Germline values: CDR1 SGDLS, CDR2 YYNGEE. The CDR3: CASTGQNYGYTF. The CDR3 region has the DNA TGTGCCAGCACGGGACAGAACTATGGCTACACCTTC. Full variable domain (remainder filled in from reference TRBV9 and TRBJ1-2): DSGVTQTPKHLITATGQRVTLRCSPRSGDLSVYWYQQSLDQGLQFLIQYYNGEERAKGNILERFSAQQFPDLHSELNLSSLELGDSALYFCASTGQNYGYTFGSGTRLTVV.

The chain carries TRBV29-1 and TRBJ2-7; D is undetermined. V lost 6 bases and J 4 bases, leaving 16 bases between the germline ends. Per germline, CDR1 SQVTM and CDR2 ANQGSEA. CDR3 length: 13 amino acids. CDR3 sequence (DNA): TGCAGCGTGCAGCATTTTAGTCAGTACGAGCAGTACTTC. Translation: CSVQHFSQYEQYF.

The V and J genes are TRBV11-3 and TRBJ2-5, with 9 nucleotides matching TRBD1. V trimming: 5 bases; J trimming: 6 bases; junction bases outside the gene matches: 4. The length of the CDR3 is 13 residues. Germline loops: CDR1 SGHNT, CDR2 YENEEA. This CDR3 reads CASSQTGGKTQYF. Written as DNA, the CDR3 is TGTGCCAGCAGCCAGACAGGGGGGAAGACCCAGTACTTC.

The CDR3 spells CASSFSDGSYEQYF. The CDR3 nucleotides are TGTGCCAGCAGCTTTAGTGACGGGAGCTACGAGCAGTACTTC. The genes are TRBV7-9 and TRBJ2-7, with D maybe TRBD2 (6 bases). Trimming stripped 3 bases from V and 3 bases from J, with 12 bases between. Germline V gene sequence: CDR1 SEHNR, CDR2 FQNEAQ (reference sequence). The CDR3 is made up of 14 amino acids.

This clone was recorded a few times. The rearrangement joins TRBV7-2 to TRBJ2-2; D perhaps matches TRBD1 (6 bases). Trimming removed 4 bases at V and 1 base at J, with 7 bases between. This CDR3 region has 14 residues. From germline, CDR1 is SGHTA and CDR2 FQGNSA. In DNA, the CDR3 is TGTGCCAGCAGCTGGACAGTGAACACCGGGGAGCTGTTTTTT. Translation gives CASSWTVNTGELFF.

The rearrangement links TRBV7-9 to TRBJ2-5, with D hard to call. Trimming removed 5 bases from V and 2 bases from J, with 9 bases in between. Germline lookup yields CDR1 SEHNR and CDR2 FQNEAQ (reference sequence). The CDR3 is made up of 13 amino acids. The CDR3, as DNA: TGTGCCAGCAGCCCGCGGCCACAAGAGACCCAGTACTTC. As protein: CASSPRPQETQYF. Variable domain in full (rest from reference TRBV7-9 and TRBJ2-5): DTGVSQNPRHKITKRGQNVTFRCDPISEHNRLYWYRQTLGQGPEFLTYFQNEAQLEKSRLLSDRFSAERPKGSFSTLEIQRTEQGDSAMYLCASSPRPQETQYFGPGTRLLVL.

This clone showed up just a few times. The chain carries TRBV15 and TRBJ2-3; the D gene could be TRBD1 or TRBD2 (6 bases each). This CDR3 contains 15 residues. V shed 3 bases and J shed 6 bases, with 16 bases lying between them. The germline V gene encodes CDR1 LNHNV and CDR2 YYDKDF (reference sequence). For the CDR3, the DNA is TGTGCCACCAGCAGCGATATTGGGGGGCTGGATACGCAGTATTTT. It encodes CATSSDIGGLDTQYF. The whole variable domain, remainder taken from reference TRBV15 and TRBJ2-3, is DAMVIQNPRYQVTQFGKPVTLSCSQTLNHNVMYWYQQKSSQAPKLLFHYYDKDFNNEADTPDNFQSRRPNTSFCFLDIRSPGLGDTAMYLCATSSDIGGLDTQYFGPGTRLTVL.

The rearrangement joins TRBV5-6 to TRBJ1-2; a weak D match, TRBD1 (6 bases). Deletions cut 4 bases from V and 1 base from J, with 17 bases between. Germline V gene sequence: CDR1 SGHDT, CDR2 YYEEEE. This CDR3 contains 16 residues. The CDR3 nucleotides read TGTGCCAGCAGCGACGGACCCGGAGGGGGTAACTATGGCTACACCTTC. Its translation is CASSDGPGGGNYGYTF.

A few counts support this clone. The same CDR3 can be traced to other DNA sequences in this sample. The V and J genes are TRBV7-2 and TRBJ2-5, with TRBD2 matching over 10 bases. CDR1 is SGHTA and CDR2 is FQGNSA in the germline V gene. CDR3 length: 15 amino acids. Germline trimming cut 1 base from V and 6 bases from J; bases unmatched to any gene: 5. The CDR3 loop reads CASSLERGGVKTQYF. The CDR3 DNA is TGTGCCAGCAGCTTAGAGCGGGGGGGCGTAAAGACCCAGTACTTC. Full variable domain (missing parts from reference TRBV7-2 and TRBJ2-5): GAGVSQSPSNKVTEKGKDVELRCDPISGHTALYWYRQSLGQGLEFLIYFQGNSAPDKSGLPSDRFSAERTGGSVSTLTIQRTQQEDSAVYLCASSLERGGVKTQYFGPGTRLLVL.

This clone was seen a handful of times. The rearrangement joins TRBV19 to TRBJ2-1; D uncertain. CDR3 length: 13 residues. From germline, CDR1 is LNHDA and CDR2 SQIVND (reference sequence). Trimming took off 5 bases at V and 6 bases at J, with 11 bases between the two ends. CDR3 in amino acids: CASSPLGGNEQFF. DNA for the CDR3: TGTGCCAGTAGTCCGCTCGGCGGCAATGAGCAGTTCTTC.

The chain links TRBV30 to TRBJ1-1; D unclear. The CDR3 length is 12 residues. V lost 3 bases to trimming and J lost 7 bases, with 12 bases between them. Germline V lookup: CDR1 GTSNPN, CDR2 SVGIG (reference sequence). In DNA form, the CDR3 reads TGTGCCTGGAGGGAGCAGTTTGGTGAAGCTTTCTTT. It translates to CAWREQFGEAFF.

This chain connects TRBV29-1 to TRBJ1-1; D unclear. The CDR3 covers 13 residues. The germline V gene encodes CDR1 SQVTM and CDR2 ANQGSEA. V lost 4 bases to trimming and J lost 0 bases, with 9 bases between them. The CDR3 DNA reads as TGCAGCGTTGTGCAAAATCTGAACACTGAAGCTTTCTTT. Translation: CSVVQNLNTEAFF.

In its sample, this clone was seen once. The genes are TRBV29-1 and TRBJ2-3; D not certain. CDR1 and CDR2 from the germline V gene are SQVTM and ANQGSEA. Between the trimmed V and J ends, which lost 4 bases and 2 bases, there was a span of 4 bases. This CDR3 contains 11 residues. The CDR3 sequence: CSVVYTDTQYF. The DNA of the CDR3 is TGCAGCGTTGTTTACACAGATACGCAGTATTTT.

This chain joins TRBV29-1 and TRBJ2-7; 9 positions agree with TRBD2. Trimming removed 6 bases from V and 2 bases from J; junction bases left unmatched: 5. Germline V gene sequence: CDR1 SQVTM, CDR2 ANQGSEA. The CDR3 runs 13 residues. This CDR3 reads CSVWTSATYEQYF. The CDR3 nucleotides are TGCAGCGTATGGACTAGCGCAACCTACGAGCAGTACTTC.

The CDR3: CASKITQTTEAFF. The CDR3 DNA follows: TGTGCCAGCAAAATCACTCAGACCACTGAAGCTTTCTTT. The chain uses TRBV7-2 and TRBJ1-1; no firm D call. The CDR3 contains 13 residues. The germline gives CDR1 SGHTA, CDR2 FQGNSA. Trimming took 7 bases from V and 4 from J, leaving 13 bases between them.

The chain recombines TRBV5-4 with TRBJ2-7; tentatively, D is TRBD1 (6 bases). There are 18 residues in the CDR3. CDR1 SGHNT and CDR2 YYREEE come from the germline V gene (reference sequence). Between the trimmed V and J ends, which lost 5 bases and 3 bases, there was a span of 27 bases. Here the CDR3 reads CASRRSTGSNGRNYEQYF. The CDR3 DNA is TGTGCCAGCAGGAGATCGACAGGATCCAATGGTCGAAACTACGAGCAGTACTTC.

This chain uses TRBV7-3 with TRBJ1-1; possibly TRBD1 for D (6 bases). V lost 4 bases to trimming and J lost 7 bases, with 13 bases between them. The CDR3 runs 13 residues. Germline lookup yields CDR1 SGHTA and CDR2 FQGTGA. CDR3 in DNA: TGTGCCAGCAGCTCCCAGACAGGCAATGAAGCTTTCTTT. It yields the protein CASSSQTGNEAFF.

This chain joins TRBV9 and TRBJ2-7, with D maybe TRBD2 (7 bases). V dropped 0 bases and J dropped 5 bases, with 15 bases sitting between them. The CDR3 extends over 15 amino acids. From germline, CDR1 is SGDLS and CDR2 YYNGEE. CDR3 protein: CASSVAGGRGDEQYF. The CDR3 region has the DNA TGTGCCAGCAGCGTAGCCGGGGGGCGCGGGGACGAGCAGTACTTC.

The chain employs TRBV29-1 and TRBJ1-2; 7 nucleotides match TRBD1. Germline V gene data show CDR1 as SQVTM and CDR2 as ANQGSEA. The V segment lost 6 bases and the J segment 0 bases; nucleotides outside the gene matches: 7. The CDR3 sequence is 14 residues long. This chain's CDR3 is CSVLGQDTNYGYTF. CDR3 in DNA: TGCAGCGTCCTAGGACAGGACACTAACTATGGCTACACCTTC. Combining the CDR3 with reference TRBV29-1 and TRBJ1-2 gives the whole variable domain SAVISQKPSRDICQRGTSLTIQCQVDSQVTMMFWYRQQPGQSLTLIATANQGSEATYESGFVIDKFPISRPNLTFSTLTVSNMSPEDSSIYLCSVLGQDTNYGYTFGSGTRLTVV.